The clone carrying this TCR beta chain was found many times. The sample belongs to a study of T cells in Graves' hyperthyroidism and ophthalmopathy. V dropped 6 bases and J dropped 1 base, with 13 bases sitting between them. The CDR3 loop spans 16 amino acids. Germline V lookup: CDR1 SGHAT, CDR2 FQDESV (reference sequence). TCR beta CDR3 regions were amplified from RNA transcripts. Using the HTBI primer set, a first-round RT-PCR was run on the TCR CDR3. TCRdb re-called the multiplex PCR reads through MiXCR, storing one row per CDR3 protein. The data contain roughly 350,000 distinct CDR3 sequences, 11% to 15% of them seen just once; the ten biggest clones take up around 24%.

The chain couples TRBV11-1 to TRBJ2-6; TRBD1 is a possible D gene (5 bases). Sequencing used blood. The receptor comes from a woman between 25 and 40 years old with Graves' hyperthyroidism. CDR3 residues: CASSSSRVSGANVLTF. The CDR3 nucleotides read TGTGCCAGCAGTTCCTCCAGGGTATCTGGGGCCAACGTCCTGACTTTC. The full variable domain, with the rest looked up from reference TRBV11-1 and TRBJ2-6, is EAEVAQSPRYKITEKSQAVAFWCDPISGHATLYWYRQILGQGPELLVQFQDESVVDDSQLPKDRFSAERLKGVDSTLKIQPAELGDSAMYLCASSSSRVSGANVLTFGAGSRLTVL.